One and the same sample provided the 29 T cell receptor beta chains below, sequenced in a study of T cell repertoires in cytomegalovirus infection. TCRdb redid the calling of the reads with MiXCR, one entry per CDR3 protein. The sample lists 700,000 to 900,000 distinct CDR3 sequences, around 29% seen once, with around 13% in the top ten. No antigen has been assigned to these receptors. The starting material was cultured CD8+ T cells from PBMCs, obtained from culture after CMV antigen stimulation. These receptors all stem from a human donor in good health (CMV status not recorded). Some clones in this sample may be carry-over from other donors' samples.

The genes are TRBV2 and TRBJ1-6; D is unresolved. The germline CDR1 and CDR2 sequences are SNHLY and FYNNEI. With 2 bases removed from V and 7 bases from J, the gap between germline ends came to 15 bases. The CDR3 covers 16 residues. CDR3 in amino acids: CASSERRITRNSPLHF. DNA of the CDR3: TGTGCCAGCAGTGAAAGGCGTATAACGCGGAATTCACCCCTCCACTTT.

This clonotype was seen a few times. V and J are TRBV6-5 and TRBJ2-1; a possible D gene is TRBD2 (5 bases). The length of the CDR3 is 14 residues. Trimming pared 2 bases from V and 6 bases from J, leaving 11 bases between. Germline CDR1 is MNHEY and CDR2 is SVGAGI. CDR3 protein: CASSYEGRTNEQFF. CDR3 DNA sequence: TGTGCCAGCAGTTACGAGGGCCGGACCAATGAGCAGTTCTTC.

The chain combines TRBV9 with TRBJ2-2, with D unclear. Looked up from germline, CDR1 is SGDLS and CDR2 is YYNGEE. This CDR3 is 16 amino acids long. Trimming cost V 6 bases and J 3 bases, with 18 bases left between them. CDR3 residues: CASTIEVFADTGELFF. CDR3 DNA sequence: TGTGCCAGCACCATCGAGGTATTTGCAGACACCGGGGAGCTGTTTTTT.

This clonotype was counted ten times or more. This sequence joins TRBV12-3 or TRBV12-4 and TRBJ2-3; a possible D gene is TRBD2 (5 bases). The ends were cut back, 2 bases at V and 5 bases at J, with 20 bases in the middle. The CDR3 extends over 17 amino acids. The CDR3 bases are TGTGCCAGCAGTTTAAATCAGGTTCCTAGCCGAAGAGATACGCAGTATTTT. Translation gives CASSLNQVPSRRDTQYF.

The chain is built from TRBV6-6 and TRBJ1-1; D remains ambiguous. This CDR3 comprises 11 residues. Trimming pared 7 bases from V and 7 bases from J, leaving 10 bases between. CDR1 and CDR2 (germline): MNHNY, SVGAGI (reference sequence). The CDR3 region has the DNA TGTGCCAGCACCCCGACCAATGAAGCTTTCTTT. It encodes CASTPTNEAFF.

The gene calls are TRBV7-9 and TRBJ2-7, with 7 positions matching TRBD1. V lost 4 bases and J lost 6; bases outside the gene matches: 3. From germline, CDR1 is SEHNR and CDR2 FQNEAQ (reference sequence). The CDR3 has 12 residues. The CDR3 spells CASSSGQVEQYV. The DNA of the CDR3 is TGTGCCAGCAGCTCCGGACAGGTCGAGCAGTACGTC.

This chain joins TRBV7-6 and TRBJ2-7; D may be TRBD1 (6 bases). This CDR3 spans 12 amino acids. Trimming removed 6 bases from V and 4 bases from J, with 10 bases in between. The V gene's germline CDR1 is SGHVS and CDR2 FNYEAQ. The CDR3 region is CASSQQGYEQYF. For the CDR3, the DNA is TGTGCCAGCAGTCAACAGGGTTACGAGCAGTACTTC.

This clonotype was picked up many times. The chain links TRBV6-1 to TRBJ2-1, with 7 bases lining up with TRBD1. The CDR3 is 17 residues long. Germline CDR1 is MNHNS and CDR2 is SASEGT. Losses at the gene ends were 5 bases for V and 1 base for J; bases not matched to a gene: 11. The DNA for the CDR3 is TGTGCCAGCAGTAACCGACCACCGGGACAGTCCTACAATGAGCAGTTCTTC. It encodes CASSNRPPGQSYNEQFF.

This chain links TRBV5-6 with TRBJ1-6, with 7 bases lining up with TRBD1. The ends lost 3 bases at V and 8 bases at J; junction bases unmatched: 11. Germline CDR1 and CDR2: SGHDT and YYEEEE. The CDR3 runs 16 residues. This CDR3 is CASSSPGRGHDSPLHF. In DNA form, the CDR3 reads TGTGCCAGCAGCTCACCCGGGAGGGGGCACGATTCACCCCTCCACTTT.

V gene TRBV27 combines with J gene TRBJ2-7, with D possibly TRBD2 on 5 matching bases. Germline V CDR1 and CDR2: MNHEY, SMNVEV (reference sequence). With 2 bases removed from V and 1 base from J, the gap between germline ends came to 9 bases. The CDR3 runs 14 residues. In DNA form, the CDR3 reads TGTGCCAGCAGTTTACTAGCTGGGTCCTACGAGCAGTACTTC. It is translated as CASSLLAGSYEQYF.

The gene calls are TRBV25-1 and TRBJ2-5, with D uncertain. The CDR3 length is 17 residues. Germline V CDR1 and CDR2: MGHDK, SYGVNS. Trimming cost V 1 base and J 7 bases, with 22 bases left between them. CDR3: CASSELGQDPEVGTQYF. The DNA for the CDR3 is TGTGCCAGCAGTGAATTAGGGCAGGACCCCGAAGTCGGGACCCAGTACTTC.

V is TRBV7-9 and J is TRBJ1-1; 8 bases fit TRBD1. The germline gives CDR1 SEHNR, CDR2 FQNEAQ (reference sequence). Losses at the gene ends were 7 bases for V and 7 bases for J; bases not matched to a gene: 14. The CDR3 spans 15 residues. The DNA for the CDR3 is TGTGCCAGCACCTCCATCGACAGGGGTGACCTTGAAGCTTTCTTT. Encoded protein: CASTSIDRGDLEAFF. Together with reference TRBV7-9 and TRBJ1-1, the CDR3 gives the full variable domain: DTGVSQNPRHKITKRGQNVTFRCDPISEHNRLYWYRQTLGQGPEFLTYFQNEAQLEKSRLLSDRFSAERPKGSFSTLEIQRTEQGDSAMYLCASTSIDRGDLEAFFGQGTRLTVV.

V gene TRBV7-9 combines with J gene TRBJ2-1; TRBD1 might be the D (6 bases). CDR1 and CDR2 from the germline V gene are SEHNR and FQNEAQ (reference sequence). Trimming cost V 8 bases and J 7 bases, with 18 bases left between them. The CDR3 is 14 amino acids. The CDR3 loop is CASGSGTNGNEQFF. In nucleotides, the CDR3 is TGTGCCAGCGGTTCCGGGACAAATGGGAATGAGCAGTTCTTC.

The genes are TRBV7-6 and TRBJ2-1; 11 bases are shared with TRBD2. In germline, CDR1 is SGHVS, CDR2 FNYEAQ. The CDR3 runs 16 residues. Trimming cost V 6 bases and J 7 bases; bases outside gene matches: 11. CDR3 loop: CASSNEPGLAANEQFF. CDR3 DNA sequence: TGTGCCAGCAGTAATGAACCGGGACTAGCGGCAAATGAGCAGTTCTTC.

This clonotype was recorded at least ten times. The rearrangement uses TRBV9 and TRBJ2-1, with 15 bases matching TRBD2. V dropped 5 bases and J dropped 7; count of bases not matched to a gene: 4. This CDR3 contains 15 residues. CDR1 SGDLS and CDR2 YYNGEE come from the germline V gene. The CDR3 bases are TGTGCCAGCAGTGTGGGACTAGCGGGGGGTAATGAGCAGTTCTTC. Its translation is CASSVGLAGGNEQFF.

V is TRBV2 and J is TRBJ2-2; D is perhaps TRBD1 (6 bases). V was clipped by 8 bases and J by 6 bases, with 16 bases between them. CDR1 is SNHLY and CDR2 is FYNNEI in the germline V gene. CDR3 size: 14 residues. The CDR3 region is CASGGHYLAGELFF. In DNA, the CDR3 is TGTGCCAGCGGGGGACATTACCTTGCCGGGGAGCTGTTTTTT.

This clonotype was recorded a few times. The chain links TRBV4-1 to TRBJ2-7; D might be TRBD2 (6 bases). Trimming stripped 1 base from V and 3 bases from J, with 7 bases between. Germline CDR1 is MGHRA and CDR2 is YSYEKL. This CDR3 region has 13 residues. The DNA of the CDR3 is TGCGCCAGCAGCCAAGTCGGGGGCTACGAGCAGTACTTC. It translates to CASSQVGGYEQYF.

The J gene is TRBJ2-7, the V gene TRBV7-9, with 9 positions matching TRBD1. In germline, CDR1 is SEHNR, CDR2 FQNEAQ (reference sequence). The CDR3 consists of 16 residues. V lost 5 bases and J lost 3; bases outside the gene matches: 11. The chain's CDR3 is CASSLSFGTGNYEQYF. CDR3 nucleotide sequence: TGTGCCAGCAGCCTATCCTTCGGGACAGGGAACTACGAGCAGTACTTC. Full variable domain (missing parts from reference TRBV7-9 and TRBJ2-7): DTGVSQNPRHKITKRGQNVTFRCDPISEHNRLYWYRQTLGQGPEFLTYFQNEAQLEKSRLLSDRFSAERPKGSFSTLEIQRTEQGDSAMYLCASSLSFGTGNYEQYFGPGTRLTVT.

The J gene is TRBJ1-5, the V gene TRBV7-6; D is uncertain. This CDR3 spans 13 amino acids. CDR1 SGHVS and CDR2 FNYEAQ come from the germline V gene. V was trimmed by 5 bases and J by 4 bases, leaving 9 bases between them. The CDR3 nucleotides read TGTGCCAGCAGCAGGAGACTGAATCAGCCCCAGCATTTT. Encoded protein: CASSRRLNQPQHF.

The chain employs TRBV9 and TRBJ1-1; 9 bases agree with TRBD1. With 2 bases clipped from V and 0 bases from J, the junction kept 14 bases outside the gene matches. The CDR3 consists of 19 residues. CDR1 is SGDLS, CDR2 YYNGEE, per germline. This CDR3 reads CASSVSNLTGGVMNTEAFF. The CDR3 coding sequence is TGTGCCAGCAGCGTGTCTAACCTTACAGGGGGCGTAATGAACACTGAAGCTTTCTTT. Supplemented by reference TRBV9 and TRBJ1-1, the full variable domain reads DSGVTQTPKHLITATGQRVTLRCSPRSGDLSVYWYQQSLDQGLQFLIQYYNGEERAKGNILERFSAQQFPDLHSELNLSSLELGDSALYFCASSVSNLTGGVMNTEAFFGQGTRLTVV.

The chain joins TRBV6-2 or TRBV6-3 to TRBJ2-7; tentatively, D is TRBD1 (5 bases). Germline V CDR1 and CDR2: MNHEY, SVGEGT. This CDR3 comprises 12 residues. Trimming cost V 2 bases and J 6 bases, with 8 bases left between them. This CDR3 reads CASSYQGSEQYV. The DNA of the CDR3 is TGTGCCAGCAGTTACCAGGGAAGCGAGCAGTACGTC.

This clonotype was found once. The conserved final phenylalanine or tryptophan is absent from the CDR3, which likely points to a read error. The chain has TRBV20-1 and TRBJ2-7, with 9 bases identical to TRBD2. This CDR3 has 14 amino acids. The J segment lost 1 base and the V segment lost 6 bases, leaving 7 bases of the junction unmatched. Germline V gene data show CDR1 as DFQATT and CDR2 as SNEGSKA (reference sequence). CDR3 DNA sequence: TGCAGTGCAAGTGCGGGACTAGCTTCCTACGAGCAGTACTCC. Protein: CSASAGLASYEQYS.

V usage is TRBV6-2 or TRBV6-3 and J usage is TRBJ1-5; D gene uncertain. Trimming left V 0 bases short and J 6 bases short, with 15 bases between. Germline-derived CDR1 and CDR2 are MNHEY and SVGEGT. The CDR3 has 16 residues. CDR3 sequence: CASSYSYSRPGQPQHF. In nucleotides, the CDR3 is TGTGCCAGCAGTTACTCTTACAGTCGGCCCGGTCAGCCCCAGCATTTT.

The chain links TRBV2 to TRBJ2-1; perhaps TRBD2 as D (6 bases). This CDR3 spans 15 amino acids. From germline, CDR1 is SNHLY and CDR2 FYNNEI. The ends were cut back, 6 bases at V and 9 bases at J, with 21 bases in the middle. The CDR3 coding sequence is TGTGCCAGCAGCCCCCCGGGGCTACCGGAGGGTGAGCAGTTCTTC. It specifies CASSPPGLPEGEQFF.

In this sample, this clonotype turned up many times. The chain is built from TRBV7-2 and TRBJ2-1; D unresolved. Germline CDR1 is SGHTA and CDR2 is FQGNSA. V lost 0 bases and J 7 bases, leaving 1 base between the germline ends. This CDR3 region has 11 residues. As DNA, the CDR3 is TGTGCCAGCAGCTTAGCGAATGAGCAGTTCTTC. It is translated as CASSLANEQFF.

This chain connects TRBV7-9 to TRBJ2-1; D may be TRBD1 (6 bases). Per the germline V gene, CDR1 is SEHNR and CDR2 is FQNEAQ (reference sequence). CDR3 length: 15 amino acids. The ends were cut back, 5 bases at V and 8 bases at J, with 19 bases in the middle. The CDR3 region is CASSQSSLQGHEQFF. CDR3 sequence (DNA): TGTGCCAGCAGCCAGAGCAGCCTACAGGGCCATGAGCAGTTCTTC.

This clonotype was seen more than once but under ten times. This chain uses TRBV11-3 with TRBJ2-1, with D possibly called TRBD1 or TRBD2 (5 bases each). The CDR3 runs to 17 residues. Germline loops: CDR1 SGHNT, CDR2 YENEEA. Trimming removed 2 bases at V and 5 bases at J, with 19 bases between. Written as DNA, the CDR3 is TGTGCCAGCAGCTTACGCCCTTTCGGGGCCACTGACAATGAGCAGTTCTTC. This translates into CASSLRPFGATDNEQFF.

The V gene is TRBV18, the J gene TRBJ2-7, with D tentatively TRBD1 (6 bases). From germline, CDR1 is KGHSH and CDR2 LQKENI. The CDR3 loop spans 14 amino acids. V shed 5 bases and J shed 3 bases, with 14 bases lying between them. CDR3: CASSNRVGIYEQYF. For the CDR3, the DNA is TGTGCCAGCTCAAACAGGGTAGGCATCTACGAGCAGTACTTC.

This clonotype was seen a handful of times. The CDR3 region has the DNA TGTGCCAGTAGTCACCGGGACAGATACACTGAAGCTTTCTTT. It is translated as CASSHRDRYTEAFF. The rearrangement links TRBV19 to TRBJ1-1, with 7 bases fitting TRBD1. Germline CDR1 is LNHDA and CDR2 is SQIVND (reference sequence). CDR3 length: 14 amino acids. Unmatched junction bases numbered 6, after V lost 5 bases and J lost 3 bases.